This T cell receptor beta chain comes out of a study of PD-1 blockade in classical Hodgkin lymphoma (TCRdb year 2020). Study-level background: Nivolumab dosing was 3 mg/kg intravenously every 2 weeks, continuing until either disease progression or unacceptable toxicity. The study used TCR beta sequencing and CyTOF to define a peripheral blood immune signature of response to PD-1 blockade in classical Hodgkin lymphoma.

As concerns this clone: This clone's antigen is unknown. Nothing much larger sits one base from this clone, and base qualities are not available.

Results the study describes overall, beyond this receptor: Lower diversity was observed in patients in whom nivolumab was started less than 1 year after ASCT, and these patients were excluded from later analyses so that confounding by immune reconstitution would be avoided. Baseline TCR diversity was reported to be lower in newly diagnosed patients than in healthy donors and to be lower still in relapsed/refractory patients. By C4D1, a significant rise was seen in CD4+ TCR diversity but not in CD8+ TCR diversity (p=0.0027 vs p=0.16), and the rise was most apparent among complete responders (p=0.02). The study covered only a single clinical trial cohort, and the causes of the repertoire differences, possibly disease activity or prior therapy, were still not defined. Trial patients with a complete response had baseline diversity similar to that of newly diagnosed patients, while partial responders and progressors had significantly lower diversity.

The time point label, read with the paper, signifies: cycle 2 day 1 (C2D1) of nivolumab. Every trial patient had relapsed after autologous stem cell transplantation, and cohorts A, B and C differed in prior brentuximab vedotin exposure. The trial cohort comprised fewer than 65 patients with relapsed/refractory classical Hodgkin lymphoma whose best overall responses were complete response, partial response or progressive disease. Single-agent nivolumab was administered to trial patients in the multi-cohort phase II CheckMate 205 trial. An independent review committee assessed best overall response by applying the 2007 International Working Group response criteria. Trial PBMCs were collected immediately before nivolumab initiation (C1D1) and during therapy at cycle 2 day 1 and cycle 4 day 1. Peripheral blood was collected in 8 mL Vacutainer Cell Preparation Tubes, from which PBMCs were isolated by centrifugation and then cryopreserved.

Genomic DNA was isolated using the Qiagen DNeasy kit from unsorted PBMCs as well as from negatively selected CD4+ and CD8+ fractions. TCR beta CDR3 regions were subjected to amplification by immunoSEQ multiplex PCR with primers that anneal to V and J segments. Amplification bias was minimized using a synthetic immune receptor repertoire, and residual bias was removed computationally after sequencing. The paper's processing steps were these. Repertoire diversity was quantified as the Shannon entropy index using custom Python scripts. Unsorted, CD4+ and CD8+ repertoires were examined separately, except in combined analyses, for which CD4+ and CD8+ sequences were merged in silico. Clonal expansion was defined as at least a 2-fold frequency increase after treatment relative to C1D1, with a pseudocount of 0.5 for undetected baseline clones. Singleton clones were defined as clones with 0 or 1 copy at C1D1, and non-singleton clones were defined as clones with 2 or more copies. Clones expanded in unsorted samples were annotated as CD4+, CD8+ or unknown by matching protein sequences in sorted samples from the same patient. Wilcoxon tests were applied to paired samples to test diversity changes from C1D1 to C4D1. TCRdb mirrors the immuneACCESS table, restricted to in-frame sequences. Some clones are absent from its copies; in checked studies, under half trace to an unresolved V gene, and the reason for the others is unknown. V and J calls and clone size follow that table, whereas D and trimming were derived from the DNA. The sample table shows approximately 99,000 clones, and about 88% are seen once. The ten largest clones take up 15% to 20% of the sample.

Its CDR3 holds 15 amino acids, cysteine through phenylalanine. Solely the CDR3 DNA is kept, with 45 bases framed from the first base. The trim is 1 base for V and 4 bases for J, with a gap of 13 bases between the germline ends. CDR1 MNHEY and CDR2 SVGAGI were looked up in the germline V gene. The sequencing used peripheral blood mononuclear cells (PBMCs), collected before the second cycle of nivolumab. The chain joins TRBV6-5 to TRBJ1-2; TRBD1 is a weak D gene call, 5 bases matching. The source is a human donor with classical Hodgkin lymphoma. The DNA sequence is as follows: TGTGCCAGCAGTTACTTGAGGGGCCCCCCCTATGGCTACACCTTC. This is translated as CASSYLRGPPYGYTF.